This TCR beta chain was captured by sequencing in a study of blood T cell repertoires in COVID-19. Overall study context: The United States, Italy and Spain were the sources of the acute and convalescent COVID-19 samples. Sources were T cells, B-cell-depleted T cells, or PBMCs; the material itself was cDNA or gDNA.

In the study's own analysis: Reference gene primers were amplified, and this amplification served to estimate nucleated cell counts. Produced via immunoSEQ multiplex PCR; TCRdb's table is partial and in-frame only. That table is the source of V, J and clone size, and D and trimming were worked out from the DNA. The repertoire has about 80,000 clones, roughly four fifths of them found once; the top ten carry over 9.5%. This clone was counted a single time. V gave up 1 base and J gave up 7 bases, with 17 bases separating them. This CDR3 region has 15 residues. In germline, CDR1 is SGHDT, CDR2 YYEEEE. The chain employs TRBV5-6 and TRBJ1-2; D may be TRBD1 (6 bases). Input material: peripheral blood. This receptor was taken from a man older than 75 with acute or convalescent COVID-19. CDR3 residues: CASSLYGGGASGYTF. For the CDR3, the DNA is TGTGCCAGCAGCTTGTATGGTGGGGGGGCTAGTGGCTACACCTTC.